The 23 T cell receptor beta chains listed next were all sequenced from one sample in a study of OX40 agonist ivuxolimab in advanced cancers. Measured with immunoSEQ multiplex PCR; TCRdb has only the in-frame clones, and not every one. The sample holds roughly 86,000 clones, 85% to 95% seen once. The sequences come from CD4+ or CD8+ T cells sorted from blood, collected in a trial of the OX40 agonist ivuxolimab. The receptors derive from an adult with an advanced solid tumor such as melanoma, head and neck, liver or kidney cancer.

CDR3 coding DNA: TGTGCCAGCAGCGTAGAGATCGGGCAGGGGGCGAATGAGCAGTACTTC. It yields the protein CASSVEIGQGANEQYF. V gene TRBV9 combines with J gene TRBJ2-7; TRBD1 matches 8 bases. In germline, CDR1 is SGDLS, CDR2 YYNGEE. Trimming took 0 bases from V and 7 from J; bases not matched to a gene: 12. The CDR3 has 16 residues.

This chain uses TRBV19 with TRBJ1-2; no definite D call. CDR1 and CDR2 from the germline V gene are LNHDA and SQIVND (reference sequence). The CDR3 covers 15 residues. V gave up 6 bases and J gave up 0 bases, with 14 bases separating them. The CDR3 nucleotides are TGTGCCAGTAGGGAGGCGCCAGCCACTAACTATGGCTACACCTTC. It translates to CASREAPATNYGYTF.

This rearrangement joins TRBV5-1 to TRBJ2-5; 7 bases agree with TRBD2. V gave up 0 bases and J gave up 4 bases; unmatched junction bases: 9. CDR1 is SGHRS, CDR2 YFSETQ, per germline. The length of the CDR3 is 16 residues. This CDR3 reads CASSLDVAGGGETQYF. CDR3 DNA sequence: TGCGCCAGCAGCTTGGACGTGGCGGGCGGGGGAGAGACCCAGTACTTC.

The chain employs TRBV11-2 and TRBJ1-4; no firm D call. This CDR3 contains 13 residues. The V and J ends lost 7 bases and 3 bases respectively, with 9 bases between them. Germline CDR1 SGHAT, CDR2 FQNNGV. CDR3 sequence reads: CASTRSPNEKLFF. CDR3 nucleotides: TGTGCCAGCACCCGGAGCCCTAATGAAAAACTGTTTTTT.

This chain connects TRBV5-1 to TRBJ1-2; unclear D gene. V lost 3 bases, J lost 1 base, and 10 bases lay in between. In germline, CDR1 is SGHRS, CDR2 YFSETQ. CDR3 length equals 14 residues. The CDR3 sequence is CASSSLQYNYGYTF. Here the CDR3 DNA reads TGCGCCAGCAGCTCGCTGCAGTATAACTATGGCTACACCTTC. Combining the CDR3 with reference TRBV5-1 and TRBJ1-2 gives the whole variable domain KAGVTQTPRYLIKTRGQQVTLSCSPISGHRSVSWYQQTPGQGLQFLFEYFSETQRNKGNFPGRFSGRQFSNSRSEMNVSTLELGDSALYLCASSSLQYNYGYTFGSGTRLTVV.

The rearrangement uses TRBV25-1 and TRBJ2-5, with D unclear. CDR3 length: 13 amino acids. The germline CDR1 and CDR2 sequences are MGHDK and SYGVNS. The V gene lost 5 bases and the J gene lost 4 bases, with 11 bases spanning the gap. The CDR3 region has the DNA TGTGCCAGCAGTAGGCGGTCCGGAGAGACCCAGTACTTC. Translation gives CASSRRSGETQYF. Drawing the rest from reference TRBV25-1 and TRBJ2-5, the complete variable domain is EADIYQTPRYLVIGTGKKITLECSQTMGHDKMYWYQQDPGMELHLIHYSYGVNSTEKGDLSSESTVSRIRTEHFPLTLESARPSHTSQYLCASSRRSGETQYFGPGTRLLVL.

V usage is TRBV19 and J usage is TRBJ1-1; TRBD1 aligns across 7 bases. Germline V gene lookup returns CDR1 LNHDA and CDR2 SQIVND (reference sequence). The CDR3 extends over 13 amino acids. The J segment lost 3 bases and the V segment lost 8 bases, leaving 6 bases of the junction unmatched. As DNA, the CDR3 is TGTGCCAGTTGGGACAGAAATTACACTGAAGCTTTCTTT. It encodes CASWDRNYTEAFF.

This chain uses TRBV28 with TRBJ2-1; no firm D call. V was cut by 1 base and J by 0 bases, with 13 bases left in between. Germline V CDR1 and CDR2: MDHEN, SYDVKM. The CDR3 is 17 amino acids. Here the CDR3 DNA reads TGTGCCAGCAGTTTATTATCTGGAAAGCGCTCCTACAATGAGCAGTTCTTC. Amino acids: CASSLLSGKRSYNEQFF. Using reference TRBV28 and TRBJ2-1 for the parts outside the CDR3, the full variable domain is DVKVTQSSRYLVKRTGEKVFLECVQDMDHENMFWYRQDPGLGLRLIYFSYDVKMKEKGDIPEGYSVSREKKERFSLILESASTNQTSMYLCASSLLSGKRSYNEQFFGPGTRLTVL.

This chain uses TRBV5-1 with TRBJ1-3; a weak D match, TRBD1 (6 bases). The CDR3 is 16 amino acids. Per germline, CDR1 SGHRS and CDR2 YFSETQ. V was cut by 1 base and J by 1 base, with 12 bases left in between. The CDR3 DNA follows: TGCGCCAGCAGCTTGACAGGGACCCTTTCTGGAAACACCATATATTTT. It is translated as CASSLTGTLSGNTIYF.

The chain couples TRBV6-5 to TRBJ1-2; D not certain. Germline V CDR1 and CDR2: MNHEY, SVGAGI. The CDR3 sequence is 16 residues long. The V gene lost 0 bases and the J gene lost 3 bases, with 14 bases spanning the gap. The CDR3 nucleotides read TGTGCCAGCAGTTACTCGACTCGGGCGTTATACTATGGCTACACCTTC. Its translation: CASSYSTRALYYGYTF.

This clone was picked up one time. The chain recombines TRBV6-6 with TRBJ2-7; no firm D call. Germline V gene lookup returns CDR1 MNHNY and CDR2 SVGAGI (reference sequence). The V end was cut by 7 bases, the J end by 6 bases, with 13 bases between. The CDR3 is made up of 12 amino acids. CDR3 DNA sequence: TGTGCCAGCACAGACCCGTCCCTCGAGCAGTACTTC. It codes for CASTDPSLEQYF.

This CDR3 is CASSFPPGQGFYYEQYF. Here the CDR3 DNA reads TGTGCCAGCAGTTTCCCGCCGGGACAGGGTTTTTATTACGAGCAGTACTTC. This chain connects TRBV28 to TRBJ2-7; 9 positions agree with TRBD1. CDR3 length: 17 residues. Trimming cost V 3 bases and J 4 bases; bases outside gene matches: 13. Germline loops: CDR1 MDHEN, CDR2 SYDVKM.

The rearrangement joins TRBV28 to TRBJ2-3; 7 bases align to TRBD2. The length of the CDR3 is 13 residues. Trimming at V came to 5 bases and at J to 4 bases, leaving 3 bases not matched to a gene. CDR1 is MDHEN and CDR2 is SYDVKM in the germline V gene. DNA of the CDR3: TGTGCCAGCAGTAGCGGGAAGGCAGATACGCAGTATTTT. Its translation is CASSSGKADTQYF.

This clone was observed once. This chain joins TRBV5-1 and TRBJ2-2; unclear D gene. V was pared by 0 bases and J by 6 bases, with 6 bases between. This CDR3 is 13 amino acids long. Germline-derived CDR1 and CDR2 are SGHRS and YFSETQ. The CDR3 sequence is CASSLGWAGELFF. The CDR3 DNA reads TGCGCCAGCAGCTTGGGATGGGCCGGGGAGCTGTTTTTT.

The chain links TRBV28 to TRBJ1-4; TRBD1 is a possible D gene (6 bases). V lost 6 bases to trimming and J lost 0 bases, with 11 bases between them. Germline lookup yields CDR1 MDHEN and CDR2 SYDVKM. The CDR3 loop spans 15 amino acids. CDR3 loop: CASSQTGSTNEKLFF. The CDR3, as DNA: TGTGCCAGCAGCCAAACAGGGTCAACTAATGAAAAACTGTTTTTT.

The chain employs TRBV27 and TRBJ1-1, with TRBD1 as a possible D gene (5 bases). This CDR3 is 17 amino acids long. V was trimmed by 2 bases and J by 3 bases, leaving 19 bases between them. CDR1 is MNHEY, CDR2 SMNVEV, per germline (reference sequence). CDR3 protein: CASSLRGTAQSDTEAFF. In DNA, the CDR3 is TGTGCCAGCAGTTTAAGGGGTACGGCGCAATCGGACACTGAAGCTTTCTTT.

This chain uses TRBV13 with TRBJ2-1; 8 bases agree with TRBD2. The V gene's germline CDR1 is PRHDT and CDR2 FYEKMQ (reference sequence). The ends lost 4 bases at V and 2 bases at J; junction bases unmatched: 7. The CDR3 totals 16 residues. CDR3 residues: CASSYGGGSAYNEQFF. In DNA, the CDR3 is TGTGCCAGCAGCTACGGGGGGGGCTCCGCCTACAATGAGCAGTTCTTC.

CDR3 coding DNA: TGTGCCAGCAGCTTACAGGGAGGTCAGCCCCAGCATTTT. This gives the protein CASSLQGGQPQHF. This sequence joins TRBV7-6 and TRBJ1-5; D is perhaps TRBD1 (5 bases). Per the germline V gene, CDR1 is SGHVS and CDR2 is FNYEAQ. The length of the CDR3 is 13 residues. The V end lost 2 bases, the J end lost 6 bases, and 8 bases lay between the germline ends.

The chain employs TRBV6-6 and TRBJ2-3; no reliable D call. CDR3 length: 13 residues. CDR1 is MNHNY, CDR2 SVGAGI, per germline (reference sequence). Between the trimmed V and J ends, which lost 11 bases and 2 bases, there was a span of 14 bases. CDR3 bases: TGTGCCTGCTGCAGCGCCGACACAGATACGCAGTATTTT. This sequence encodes CACCSADTDTQYF.

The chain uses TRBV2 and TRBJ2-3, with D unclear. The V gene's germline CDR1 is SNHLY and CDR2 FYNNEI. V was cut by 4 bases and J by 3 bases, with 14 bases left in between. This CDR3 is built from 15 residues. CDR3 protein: CASSGTPWKTDTQYF. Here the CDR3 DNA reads TGTGCCAGCAGTGGTACCCCCTGGAAAACAGATACGCAGTATTTT.

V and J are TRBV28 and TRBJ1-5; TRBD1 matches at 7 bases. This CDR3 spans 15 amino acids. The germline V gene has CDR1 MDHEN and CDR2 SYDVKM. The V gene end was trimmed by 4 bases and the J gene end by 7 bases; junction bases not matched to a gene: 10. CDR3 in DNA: TGTGCCAGCAGTTCCATCAGGGGGAGCGGCCAGCCCCAGCATTTT. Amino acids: CASSSIRGSGQPQHF.

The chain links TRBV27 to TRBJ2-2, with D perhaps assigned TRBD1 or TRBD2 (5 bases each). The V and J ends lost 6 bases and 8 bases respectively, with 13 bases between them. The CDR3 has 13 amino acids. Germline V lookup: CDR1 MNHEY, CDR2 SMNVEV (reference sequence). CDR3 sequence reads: CASSPWGMGELFF. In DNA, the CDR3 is TGTGCCAGCAGCCCATGGGGGATGGGGGAGCTGTTTTTT.

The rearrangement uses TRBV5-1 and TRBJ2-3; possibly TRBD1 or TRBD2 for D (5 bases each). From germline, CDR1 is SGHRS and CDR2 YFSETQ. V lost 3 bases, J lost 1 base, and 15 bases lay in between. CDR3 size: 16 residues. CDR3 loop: CASSWTGTLGTDTQYF. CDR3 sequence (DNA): TGCGCCAGCAGCTGGACCGGGACGCTGGGCACAGATACGCAGTATTTT.